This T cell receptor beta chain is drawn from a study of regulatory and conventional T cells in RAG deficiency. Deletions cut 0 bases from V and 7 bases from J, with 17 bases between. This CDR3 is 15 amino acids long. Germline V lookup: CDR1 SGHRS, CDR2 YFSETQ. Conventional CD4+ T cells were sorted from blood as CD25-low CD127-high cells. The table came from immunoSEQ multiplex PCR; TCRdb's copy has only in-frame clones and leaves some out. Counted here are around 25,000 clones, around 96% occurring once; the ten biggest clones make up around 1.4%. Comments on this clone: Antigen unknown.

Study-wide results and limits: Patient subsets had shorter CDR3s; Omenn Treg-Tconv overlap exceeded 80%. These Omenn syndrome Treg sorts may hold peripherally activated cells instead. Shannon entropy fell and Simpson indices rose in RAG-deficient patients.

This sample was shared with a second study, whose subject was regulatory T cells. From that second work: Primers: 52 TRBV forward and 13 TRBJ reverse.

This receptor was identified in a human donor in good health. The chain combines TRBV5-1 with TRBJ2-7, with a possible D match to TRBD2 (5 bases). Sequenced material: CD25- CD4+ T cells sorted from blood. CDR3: CASSLENGPTGEQYF. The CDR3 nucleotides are TGCGCCAGCAGCTTGGAGAATGGGCCGACGGGGGAGCAGTACTTC.